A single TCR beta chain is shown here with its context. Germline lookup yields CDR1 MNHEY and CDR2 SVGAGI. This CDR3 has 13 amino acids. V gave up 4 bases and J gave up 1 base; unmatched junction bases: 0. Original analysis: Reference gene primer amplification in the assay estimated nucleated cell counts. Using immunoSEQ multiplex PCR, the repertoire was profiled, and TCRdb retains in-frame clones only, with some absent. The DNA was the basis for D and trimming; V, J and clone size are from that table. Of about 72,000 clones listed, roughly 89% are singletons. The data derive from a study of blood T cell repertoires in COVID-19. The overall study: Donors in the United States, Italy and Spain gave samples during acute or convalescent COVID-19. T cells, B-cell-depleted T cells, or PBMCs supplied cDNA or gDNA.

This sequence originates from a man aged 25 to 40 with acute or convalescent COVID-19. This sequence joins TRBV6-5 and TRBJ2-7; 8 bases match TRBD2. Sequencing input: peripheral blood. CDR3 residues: CASSSSGSYEQYF. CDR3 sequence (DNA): TGTGCCAGCAGTTCTAGCGGGTCCTACGAGCAGTACTTC.